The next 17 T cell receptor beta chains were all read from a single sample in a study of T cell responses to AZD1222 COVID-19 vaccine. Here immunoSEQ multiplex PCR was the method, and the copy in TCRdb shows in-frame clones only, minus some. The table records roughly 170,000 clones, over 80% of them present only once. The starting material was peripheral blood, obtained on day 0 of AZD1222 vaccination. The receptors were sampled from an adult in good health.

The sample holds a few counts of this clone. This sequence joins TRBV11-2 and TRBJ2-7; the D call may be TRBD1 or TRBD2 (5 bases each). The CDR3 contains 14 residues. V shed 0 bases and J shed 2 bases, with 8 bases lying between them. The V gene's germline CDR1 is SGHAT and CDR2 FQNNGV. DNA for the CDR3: TGTGCCAGCAGCTTAGAGCGAGGGGCCTACGAGCAGTACTTC. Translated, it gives CASSLERGAYEQYF.

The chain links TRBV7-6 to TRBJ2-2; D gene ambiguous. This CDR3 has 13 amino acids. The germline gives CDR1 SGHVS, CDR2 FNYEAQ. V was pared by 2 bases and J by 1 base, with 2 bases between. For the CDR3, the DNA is TGTGCCAGCAGCTTAAAGAACACCGGGGAGCTGTTTTTT. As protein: CASSLKNTGELFF.

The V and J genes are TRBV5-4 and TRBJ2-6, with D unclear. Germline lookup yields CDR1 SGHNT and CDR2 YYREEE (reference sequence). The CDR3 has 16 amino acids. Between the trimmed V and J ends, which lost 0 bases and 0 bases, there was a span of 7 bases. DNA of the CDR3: TGTGCCAGCAGCTTGGGAGCACTCTCTGGGGCCAACGTCCTGACTTTC. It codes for CASSLGALSGANVLTF.

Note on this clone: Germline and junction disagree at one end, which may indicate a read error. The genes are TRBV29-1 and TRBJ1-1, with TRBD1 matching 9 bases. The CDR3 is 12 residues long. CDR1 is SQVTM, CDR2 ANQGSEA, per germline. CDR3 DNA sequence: TGCAGCGGGACTGACAGGGGGGTAGAAGGTTTCTTT. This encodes CSGTDRGVEGFF.

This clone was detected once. CDR3 amino acids: CASSFLSGGRNEQFF. The CDR3, as DNA: TGTGCCAGCAGTTTCCTGTCAGGGGGCCGGAATGAGCAGTTCTTC. The rearrangement joins TRBV28 to TRBJ2-1; 8 bases agree with TRBD1. V lost 3 bases, J lost 7 bases, and 8 bases stayed unmatched. There are 15 residues in the CDR3. Germline CDR1 reads MDHEN; CDR2 reads SYDVKM.

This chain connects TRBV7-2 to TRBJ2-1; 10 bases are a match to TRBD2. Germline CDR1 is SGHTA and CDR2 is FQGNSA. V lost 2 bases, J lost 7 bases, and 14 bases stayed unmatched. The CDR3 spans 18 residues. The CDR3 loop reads CASSLKGLAGVGGNEQFF. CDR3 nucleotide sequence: TGTGCCAGCAGCTTAAAAGGCCTAGCGGGAGTCGGTGGGAATGAGCAGTTCTTC.

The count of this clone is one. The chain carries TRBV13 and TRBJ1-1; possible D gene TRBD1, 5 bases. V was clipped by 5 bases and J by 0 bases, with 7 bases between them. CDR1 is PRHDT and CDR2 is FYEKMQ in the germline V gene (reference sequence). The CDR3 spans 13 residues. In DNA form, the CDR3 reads TGTGCCAGCAGCAACAGGATGAACACTGAAGCTTTCTTT. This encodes CASSNRMNTEAFF.

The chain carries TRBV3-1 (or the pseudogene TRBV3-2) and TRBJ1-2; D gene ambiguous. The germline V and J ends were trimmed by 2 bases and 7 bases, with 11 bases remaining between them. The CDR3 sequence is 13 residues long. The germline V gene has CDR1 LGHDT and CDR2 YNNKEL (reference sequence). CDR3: CASSQWNGFGYTF. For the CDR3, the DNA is TGTGCCAGCAGCCAATGGAACGGGTTTGGCTACACCTTC.

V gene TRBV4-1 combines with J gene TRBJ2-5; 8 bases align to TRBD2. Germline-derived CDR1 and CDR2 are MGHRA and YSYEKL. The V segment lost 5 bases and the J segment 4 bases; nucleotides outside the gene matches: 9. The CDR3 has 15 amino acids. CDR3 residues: CASSTYSGDRETQYF. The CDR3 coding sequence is TGCGCCAGCAGCACATATAGCGGGGATCGAGAGACCCAGTACTTC.

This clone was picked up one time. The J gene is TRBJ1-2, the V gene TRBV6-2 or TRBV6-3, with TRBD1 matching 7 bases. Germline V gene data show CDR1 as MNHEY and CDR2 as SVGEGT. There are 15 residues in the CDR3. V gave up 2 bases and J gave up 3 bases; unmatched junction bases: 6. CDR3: CASSYPTGTDYGYTF. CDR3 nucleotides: TGTGCCAGCAGTTACCCAACCGGGACAGACTATGGCTACACCTTC.

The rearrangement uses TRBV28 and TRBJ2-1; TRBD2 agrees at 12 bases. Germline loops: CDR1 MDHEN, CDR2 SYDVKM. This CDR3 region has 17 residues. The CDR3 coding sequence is TGTGCGGCGGGGGGACTAGCGGGCGCTCTTCGGTCCGATGAGCAGTTCTTC. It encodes CAAGGLAGALRSDEQFF.

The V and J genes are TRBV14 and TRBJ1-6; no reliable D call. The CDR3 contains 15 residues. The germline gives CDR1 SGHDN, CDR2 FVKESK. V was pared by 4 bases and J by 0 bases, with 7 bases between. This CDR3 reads CASSPTLSYNSPLHF. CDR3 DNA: TGTGCCAGCAGCCCCACGCTCTCCTATAATTCACCCCTCCACTTT.

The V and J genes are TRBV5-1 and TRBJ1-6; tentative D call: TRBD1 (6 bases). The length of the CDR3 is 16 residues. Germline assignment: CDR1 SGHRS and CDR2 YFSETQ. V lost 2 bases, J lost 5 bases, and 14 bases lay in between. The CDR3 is CASSLRGGVNNSPLHF. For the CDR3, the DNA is TGCGCCAGCAGCTTACGGGGGGGCGTCAATAATTCACCCCTCCACTTT.

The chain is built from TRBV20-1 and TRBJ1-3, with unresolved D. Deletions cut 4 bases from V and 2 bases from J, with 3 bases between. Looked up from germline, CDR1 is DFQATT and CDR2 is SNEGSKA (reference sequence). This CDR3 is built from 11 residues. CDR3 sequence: CSANPGNTIYF. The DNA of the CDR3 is TGCAGTGCTAATCCTGGAAACACCATATATTTT.

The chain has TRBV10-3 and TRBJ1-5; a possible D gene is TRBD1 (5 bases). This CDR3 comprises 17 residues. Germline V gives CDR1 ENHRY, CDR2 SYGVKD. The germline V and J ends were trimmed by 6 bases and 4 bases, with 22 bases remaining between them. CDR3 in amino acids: CAIRTPDTLRGNQPQHF. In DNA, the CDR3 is TGTGCCATCAGAACACCGGACACACTCCGGGGTAATCAGCCCCAGCATTTT.

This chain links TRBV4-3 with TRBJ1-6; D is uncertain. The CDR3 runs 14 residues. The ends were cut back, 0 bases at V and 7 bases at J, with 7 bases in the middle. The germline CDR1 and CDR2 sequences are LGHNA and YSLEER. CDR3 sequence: CASSQDIRNSPLHF. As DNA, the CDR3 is TGCGCCAGCAGCCAAGATATCCGCAATTCACCCCTCCACTTT.

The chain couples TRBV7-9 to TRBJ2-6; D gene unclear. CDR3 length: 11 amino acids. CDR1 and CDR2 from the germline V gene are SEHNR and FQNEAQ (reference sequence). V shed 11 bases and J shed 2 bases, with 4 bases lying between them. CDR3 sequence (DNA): TGTGCCTGGGCTGGGGCCAACGTCCTGACTTTC. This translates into CAWAGANVLTF. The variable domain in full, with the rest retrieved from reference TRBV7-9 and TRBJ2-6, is DTGVSQNPRHKITKRGQNVTFRCDPISEHNRLYWYRQTLGQGPEFLTYFQNEAQLEKSRLLSDRFSAERPKGSFSTLEIQRTEQGDSAMYLCAWAGANVLTFGAGSRLTVL.